A single sample gave rise to the 7 T cell receptor beta chains below, sequenced in a study of Ad26.COV2.S vaccination and SARS-CoV-2 variants. Sequencing was performed with immunoSEQ multiplex PCR; in TCRdb, only in-frame clones are kept and a portion is missing. The sample yields roughly 300,000 clones, around 88% seen once. Described treatment: approximately 18 received Ad26.COV2.S at low or high dose, single or two shots; five or six received placebo; per-sample allocation not given. Material that was analyzed had been drawn on day 63 after the first vaccine or placebo injection. The sample was peripheral blood, taken in a trial of Ad26.COV2.S vaccine versus placebo. The receptor set was obtained from a person between 18 and 65 years old who received the Ad26.COV2.S COVID-19 vaccine or a placebo.

This clone was recorded only once. This chain joins TRBV3-1 (or the pseudogene TRBV3-2) and TRBJ1-1; tentative D call: TRBD1 (5 bases). V dropped 0 bases and J dropped 0 bases, with 29 bases sitting between them. Looked up from germline, CDR1 is LGHDT and CDR2 is YNNKEL (reference sequence). This CDR3 region has 22 residues. This chain's CDR3 is CASSQDRRGGGVGTRVNTEAFF. As DNA, the CDR3 is TGTGCCAGCAGCCAAGATAGGAGGGGCGGGGGTGTCGGTACCCGAGTGAACACTGAAGCTTTCTTT.

The rearrangement links TRBV5-1 to TRBJ2-3, with 10 positions matching TRBD2. Looked up from germline, CDR1 is SGHRS and CDR2 is YFSETQ. V lost 5 bases to trimming and J lost 4 bases; unmatched junction nucleotides: 4. This CDR3 is built from 14 residues. The CDR3 loop is CASSLAGGSDTQYF. The CDR3 DNA sequence: TGCGCCAGCAGTTTAGCGGGAGGCTCAGATACGCAGTATTTT.

The genes are TRBV5-1 and TRBJ1-6; TRBD1 agrees at 7 bases. The germline CDR1 and CDR2 sequences are SGHRS and YFSETQ. Losses at the gene ends were 4 bases for V and 10 bases for J; bases not matched to a gene: 8. This CDR3 is built from 14 residues. CDR3 protein: CASSLQGVQSPLHF. Written as DNA, the CDR3 is TGCGCCAGCAGCCTTCAGGGGGTTCAATCACCCCTCCACTTT.

V is TRBV5-1 and J is TRBJ2-7; D remains unclear. Looked up from germline, CDR1 is SGHRS and CDR2 is YFSETQ. This CDR3 is built from 11 residues. Trimming took 3 bases from V and 5 from J, leaving 6 bases between them. Written as DNA, the CDR3 is TGCGCCAGCAGCTCTTTAAACGAGCAGTACTTC. Its protein product is CASSSLNEQYF. Full variable domain (remainder filled in from reference TRBV5-1 and TRBJ2-7): KAGVTQTPRYLIKTRGQQVTLSCSPISGHRSVSWYQQTPGQGLQFLFEYFSETQRNKGNFPGRFSGRQFSNSRSEMNVSTLELGDSALYLCASSSLNEQYFGPGTRLTVT.

This clone has only a few counts. The chain carries TRBV28 and TRBJ2-7; D remains unclear. V lost 5 bases, J lost 2 bases, and 16 bases lay in between. This CDR3 has 15 amino acids. Germline V gene lookup returns CDR1 MDHEN and CDR2 SYDVKM. CDR3 protein: CASSAHGPAPYEQYF. CDR3 sequence (DNA): TGTGCCAGCAGTGCTCACGGACCCGCCCCCTACGAGCAGTACTTC.

This clone was recorded once. V is TRBV7-9 and J is TRBJ1-5; D ambiguous. V was shortened by 2 bases and J by 9 bases, with 11 bases between the two germline ends. The CDR3 spans 13 residues. Germline V gene data show CDR1 as SEHNR and CDR2 as FQNEAQ (reference sequence). DNA for the CDR3: TGTGCCAGCAGCTTACGTGACACTTCGCCCCAGCATTTT. It is translated as CASSLRDTSPQHF.

The chain uses TRBV7-9 and TRBJ2-1; 9 bases line up with TRBD2. Germline V CDR1 and CDR2: SEHNR, FQNEAQ (reference sequence). The CDR3 is 14 amino acids. Trimming removed 6 bases from V and 8 bases from J; junction bases left unmatched: 8. The CDR3 reads CASSSWREGDEQFF. CDR3 nucleotides: TGTGCCAGCAGTAGTTGGCGGGAGGGCGATGAGCAGTTCTTC. Based on the CDR3 plus reference TRBV7-9 and TRBJ2-1, the full variable domain is DTGVSQNPRHKITKRGQNVTFRCDPISEHNRLYWYRQTLGQGPEFLTYFQNEAQLEKSRLLSDRFSAERPKGSFSTLEIQRTEQGDSAMYLCASSSWREGDEQFFGPGTRLTVL.